The 7 T cell receptor beta chains below all came from one sample that was sequenced in a study of early T cells in non-severe SARS-CoV-2 infection. TCRdb re-derived calls from the 5' RACE reads in MiXCR, one entry per CDR3 protein. The repertoire holds fewer than 100,000 distinct CDR3 sequences, with approximately 12% as singletons. Sequencing was performed on whole blood. The receptors here all came from an adult who was a healthcare worker with PCR-confirmed SARS-CoV-2 infection or an uninfected control (not recorded which).

This sequence joins TRBV6-1 and TRBJ1-6; TRBD1 matches 10 bases. Germline trimming cut 6 bases from V and 4 bases from J; bases unmatched to any gene: 6. Germline V lookup: CDR1 MNHNS, CDR2 SASEGT. This CDR3 is built from 16 residues. CDR3 coding DNA: TGTGCCAGCAGAGCGGGACAGGGGAGGTATAATTCACCCCTCCACTTT. Its protein is CASRAGQGRYNSPLHF.

This clonotype was observed a few times. This sequence joins TRBV6-2 or TRBV6-3 and TRBJ2-1; 9 nucleotides agree with TRBD2. The V gene end was trimmed by 2 bases and the J gene end by 5 bases; junction bases not matched to a gene: 7. The CDR3 extends over 16 amino acids. Germline V gives CDR1 MNHEY, CDR2 SVGEGT. The CDR3 nucleotides read TGTGCCAGCAGTTACCCGACCAGCGGGAGGCACAATGAGCAGTTCTTC. Its translation is CASSYPTSGRHNEQFF.

The V and J genes are TRBV7-6 and TRBJ2-1; 10 nucleotides agree with TRBD2. V shed 5 bases, J shed 9 bases, and the junction held 10 bases outside the gene matches. The CDR3 consists of 15 residues. In germline, CDR1 is SGHVS, CDR2 FNYEAQ. The CDR3 reads CASSPLAGVEVEQFF. The CDR3 DNA reads as TGTGCCAGCAGCCCGCTAGCGGGAGTGGAGGTTGAGCAGTTCTTC.

The chain links TRBV9 to TRBJ1-6; maybe TRBD1 (5 bases). With 0 bases removed from V and 12 bases from J, the gap between germline ends came to 13 bases. This CDR3 has 14 residues. Germline V gene sequence: CDR1 SGDLS, CDR2 YYNGEE. The CDR3 nucleotides read TGTGCCAGCAGCGTAGGGGACCGCCTCGGACCCCTCCACTTT. Its protein product is CASSVGDRLGPLHF.

This clonotype was found a few times. The chain carries TRBV5-1 and TRBJ2-5; 12 nucleotides line up with TRBD2. The CDR3 contains 17 residues. J gave up 4 bases and V 4 bases, and 11 bases lay outside the gene matches. Germline V gene sequence: CDR1 SGHRS, CDR2 YFSETQ. In DNA form, the CDR3 reads TGCGCCAGCAGCACTGGTGGACTAGCGGGAACCGGAGAGACCCAGTACTTC. Amino acids: CASSTGGLAGTGETQYF.

In its sample, this clonotype was seen many times. V usage is TRBV9 and J usage is TRBJ2-1; TRBD2 might be the D (5 bases). Germline values: CDR1 SGDLS, CDR2 YYNGEE. The CDR3 is made up of 16 amino acids. Between the trimmed V and J ends, which lost 0 bases and 0 bases, there was a span of 10 bases. The CDR3 nucleotides are TGTGCCAGCAGCGTAGGAGGGAGACCCTCCTACAATGAGCAGTTCTTC. As protein: CASSVGGRPSYNEQFF.

The chain is built from TRBV11-2 and TRBJ1-1; D gene uncertain. V lost 5 bases to trimming and J lost 1 base, with 8 bases between them. Per the germline V gene, CDR1 is SGHAT and CDR2 is FQNNGV. The CDR3 loop spans 13 amino acids. The CDR3 nucleotides read TGTGCCAGCAGCGGACGGCCGAACACTGAAGCTTTCTTT. Its protein product is CASSGRPNTEAFF.